The clone carrying this T cell receptor (beta chain) has ten or more counts. This entry is derived from a study of T cells in Graves' hyperthyroidism and ophthalmopathy. Study as a whole: Peripheral blood was obtained at initial diagnosis, preceding any treatment.

TCR beta CDR3 sequences were amplified from RNA transcripts. TCR CDR3 regions were first amplified by RT-PCR with HTBI primers. TCRdb re-derived calls from the multiplex PCR reads in MiXCR, one entry per CDR3 protein. The table has 400,000 to 600,000 distinct CDR3 sequences, 16% seen once; the top ten hold roughly 29%. Germline V gives CDR1 SGHDT, CDR2 YYEEEE. With 4 bases removed from V and 2 bases from J, the gap between germline ends came to 16 bases. This CDR3 is 16 amino acids long. The chain employs TRBV5-6 and TRBJ2-1; D might be TRBD1 (5 bases). The sequence came from a woman aged 25 to 39 with Graves' ophthalmopathy. What was sequenced was blood. The CDR3 DNA reads as TGTGCCAGCAGCACCTATGGGGCAGGCACCTACAATGAGCAGTTCTTC. It encodes CASSTYGAGTYNEQFF.